A single sample gave rise to the 7 T cell receptor beta chains below, sequenced in a study of cytomegalovirus exposure and HLA in healthy donors. With 60 Vbeta and 13 Jbeta primers, the PCR was carried out. Profiling relied on immunoSEQ multiplex PCR, and the TCRdb table lists in-frame clones only, not all of them. The data contain over 50,000 clones, around 89% of them singletons. The specimen was PBMCs. The receptors here all came from a man aged 25 to 40 in good health and CMV-seropositive.

This clone was observed a handful of times. The gene calls are TRBV7-9 and TRBJ2-3; D not resolved. CDR3 length: 14 residues. Germline-derived CDR1 and CDR2 are SEHNR and FQNEAQ (reference sequence). V lost 2 bases, J lost 1 base, and 7 bases lay in between. CDR3 nucleotides: TGTGCCAGCAGCTTAACACCTGGCACAGATACGCAGTATTTT. Its protein product is CASSLTPGTDTQYF.

The chain carries TRBV19 and TRBJ2-3, with 10 bases that match TRBD2. Germline CDR1 reads LNHDA; CDR2 reads SQIVND (reference sequence). With V trimmed by 5 bases and J by 3 bases, 5 bases remained unmatched. The CDR3 extends over 15 amino acids. CDR3 in amino acids: CASSSRTSGTDTQYF. In DNA form, the CDR3 reads TGTGCCAGTAGTTCGAGGACTAGCGGAACAGATACGCAGTATTTT. The complete variable domain, with remaining parts taken from reference TRBV19 and TRBJ2-3, reads DGGITQSPKYLFRKEGQNVTLSCEQNLNHDAMYWYRQDPGQGLRLIYYSQIVNDFQKGDIAEGYSVSREKKESFPLTVTSAQKNPTAFYLCASSSRTSGTDTQYFGPGTRLTVL.

The chain recombines TRBV30 with TRBJ1-1; a weak D match, TRBD1 (5 bases). CDR1 is GTSNPN, CDR2 SVGIG, per germline (reference sequence). V lost 4 bases and J 6 bases, leaving 15 bases between the germline ends. CDR3 length equals 13 residues. CDR3 residues: CAWTGGRWAEAFF. CDR3 nucleotide sequence: TGTGCCTGGACGGGGGGTCGTTGGGCTGAAGCTTTCTTT.

The V and J genes are TRBV5-6 and TRBJ1-5; D unresolved. Trimming shortened V by 4 bases and J by 0 bases, and 14 bases separated the two germline ends. The germline V gene has CDR1 SGHDT and CDR2 YYEEEE. The CDR3 has 16 amino acids. CDR3 in DNA: TGTGCCAGCAGCCCGAGGAGGTCTCGTAGCAATCAGCCCCAGCATTTT. Protein product: CASSPRRSRSNQPQHF.

V is TRBV10-1 and J is TRBJ1-6, with D possibly being TRBD1 (6 bases). The CDR3 is 17 residues long. V dropped 8 bases and J dropped 1 base, with 18 bases sitting between them. Per the germline V gene, CDR1 is WNHNN and CDR2 is SYGVQD (reference sequence). The CDR3 DNA reads as TGCGCCAGCCCGGGGGCCGGGGGGGGGTCCTATAATTCACCCCTCCACTTT. Amino acid sequence: CASPGAGGGSYNSPLHF.

This clone came up a few times. This chain connects TRBV5-1 to TRBJ1-2; 7 nucleotides agree with TRBD1. This CDR3 is 13 amino acids long. The V segment lost 4 bases and the J segment 8 bases; nucleotides outside the gene matches: 8. Germline CDR1 is SGHRS and CDR2 is YFSETQ. DNA of the CDR3: TGCGCCAGCAGCCCGGACAGGATGAGGGGCTACACCTTC. Translated: CASSPDRMRGYTF.

The V call is TRBV30, the J call TRBJ2-3, with TRBD2 as a possible D gene (6 bases). The V gene lost 1 base and the J gene lost 7 bases, with 18 bases spanning the gap. Germline values: CDR1 GTSNPN, CDR2 SVGIG (reference sequence). The CDR3 extends over 15 amino acids. CDR3: CAWSGEVTGAYTQYF. The CDR3 DNA reads TGTGCCTGGAGTGGTGAGGTGACGGGAGCGTATACGCAGTATTTT.